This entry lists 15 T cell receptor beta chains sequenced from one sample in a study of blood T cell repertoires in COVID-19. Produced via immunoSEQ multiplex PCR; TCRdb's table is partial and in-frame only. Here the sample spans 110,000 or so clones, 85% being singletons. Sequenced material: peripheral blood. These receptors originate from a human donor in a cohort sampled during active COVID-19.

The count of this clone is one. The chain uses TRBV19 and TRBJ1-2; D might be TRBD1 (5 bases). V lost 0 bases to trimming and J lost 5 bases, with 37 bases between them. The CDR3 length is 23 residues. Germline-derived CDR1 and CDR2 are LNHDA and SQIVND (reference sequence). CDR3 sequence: CASSIDPRPWLNSEVAGIYGYTF. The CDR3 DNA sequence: TGTGCCAGTAGTATAGATCCGCGACCGTGGCTCAACTCAGAGGTTGCAGGGATTTATGGCTACACCTTC.

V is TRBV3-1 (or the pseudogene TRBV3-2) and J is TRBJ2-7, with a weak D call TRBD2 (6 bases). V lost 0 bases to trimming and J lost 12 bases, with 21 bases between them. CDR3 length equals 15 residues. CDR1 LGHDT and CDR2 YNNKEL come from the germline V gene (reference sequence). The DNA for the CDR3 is TGTGCCAGCAGCCAAGAGATGTGGGGAGGCCAGAACTTGTACTTC. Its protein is CASSQEMWGGQNLYF.

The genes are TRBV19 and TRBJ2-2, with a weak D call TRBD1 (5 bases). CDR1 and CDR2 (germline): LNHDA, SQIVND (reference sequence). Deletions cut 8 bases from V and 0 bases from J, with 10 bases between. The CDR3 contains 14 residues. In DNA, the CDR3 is TGTGCCAGTCGTGGGGCCTCGAACACCGGGGAGCTGTTTTTT. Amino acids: CASRGASNTGELFF.

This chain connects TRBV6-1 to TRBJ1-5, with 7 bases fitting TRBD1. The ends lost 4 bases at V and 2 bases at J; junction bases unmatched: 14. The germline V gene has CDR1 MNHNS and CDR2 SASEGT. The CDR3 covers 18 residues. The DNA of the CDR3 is TGTGCCAGCAGTGTTCCCCTCGGCAGGGGGGATCGCAATCAGCCCCAGCATTTT. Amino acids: CASSVPLGRGDRNQPQHF.

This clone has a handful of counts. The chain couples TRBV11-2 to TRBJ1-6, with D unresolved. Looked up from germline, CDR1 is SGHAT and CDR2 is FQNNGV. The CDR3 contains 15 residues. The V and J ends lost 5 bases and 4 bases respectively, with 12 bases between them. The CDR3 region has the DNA TGTGCCAGCAGCCTCCAAGCAGGTTATAATTCACCCCTCCACTTT. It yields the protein CASSLQAGYNSPLHF.

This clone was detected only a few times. The CDR3 region has the DNA TGTGCCAGCAGTTACTCGAGTTCGGCAGGGGAAGGCTACACCTTC. This translates into CASSYSSSAGEGYTF. The rearrangement links TRBV6-2 or TRBV6-3 to TRBJ1-2, with D possibly matching TRBD1 (6 bases). The V end lost 0 bases, the J end lost 8 bases, and 16 bases lay between the germline ends. CDR1 is MNHEY, CDR2 SVGEGT, per germline. CDR3 size: 15 residues.

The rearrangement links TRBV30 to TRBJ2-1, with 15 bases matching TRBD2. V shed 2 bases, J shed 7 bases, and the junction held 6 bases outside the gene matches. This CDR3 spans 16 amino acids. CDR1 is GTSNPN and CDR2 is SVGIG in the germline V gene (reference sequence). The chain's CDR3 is CAWSLGLAGGRNEQFF. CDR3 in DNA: TGTGCCTGGAGTCTCGGACTAGCGGGGGGGCGAAATGAGCAGTTCTTC.

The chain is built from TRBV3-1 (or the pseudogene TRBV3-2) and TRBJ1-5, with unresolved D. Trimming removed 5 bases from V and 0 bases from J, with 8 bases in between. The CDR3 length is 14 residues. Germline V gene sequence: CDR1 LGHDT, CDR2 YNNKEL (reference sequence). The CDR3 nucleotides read TGTGCCAGCAGCACCGGGAGTAGCAATCAGCCCCAGCATTTT. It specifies CASSTGSSNQPQHF.

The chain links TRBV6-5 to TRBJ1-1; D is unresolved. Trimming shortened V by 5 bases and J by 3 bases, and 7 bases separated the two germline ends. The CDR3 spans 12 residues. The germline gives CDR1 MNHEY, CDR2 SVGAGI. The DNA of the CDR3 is TGTGCCAGCAGTCGAGGTGACACTGAAGCTTTCTTT. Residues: CASSRGDTEAFF.

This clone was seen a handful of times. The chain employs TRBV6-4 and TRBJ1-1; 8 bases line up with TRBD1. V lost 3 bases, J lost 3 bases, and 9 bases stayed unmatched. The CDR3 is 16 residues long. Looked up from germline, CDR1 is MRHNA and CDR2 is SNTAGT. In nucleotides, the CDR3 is TGTGCCAGCAGTGAAAGTGGCGGACAGGGTGACACTGAAGCTTTCTTT. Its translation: CASSESGGQGDTEAFF.

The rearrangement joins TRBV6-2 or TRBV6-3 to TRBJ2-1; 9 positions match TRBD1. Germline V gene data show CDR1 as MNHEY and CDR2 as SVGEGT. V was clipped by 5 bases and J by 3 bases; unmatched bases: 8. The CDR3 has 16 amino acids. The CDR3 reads CASSRQDRGNYNEQFF. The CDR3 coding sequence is TGTGCCAGCAGTCGTCAGGACAGGGGAAACTACAATGAGCAGTTCTTC.

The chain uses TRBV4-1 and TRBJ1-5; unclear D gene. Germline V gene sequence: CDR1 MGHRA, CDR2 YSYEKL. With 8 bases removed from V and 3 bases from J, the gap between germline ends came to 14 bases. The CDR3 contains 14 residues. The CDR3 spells CASAPAENNQPQHF. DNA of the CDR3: TGCGCCAGCGCTCCTGCGGAAAACAATCAGCCCCAGCATTTT.

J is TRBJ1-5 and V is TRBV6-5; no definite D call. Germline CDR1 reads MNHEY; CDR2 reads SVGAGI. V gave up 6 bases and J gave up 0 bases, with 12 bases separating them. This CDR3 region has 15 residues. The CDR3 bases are TGTGCCAGCAGCCGGGATCTATATAGCAATCAGCCCCAGCATTTT. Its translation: CASSRDLYSNQPQHF.

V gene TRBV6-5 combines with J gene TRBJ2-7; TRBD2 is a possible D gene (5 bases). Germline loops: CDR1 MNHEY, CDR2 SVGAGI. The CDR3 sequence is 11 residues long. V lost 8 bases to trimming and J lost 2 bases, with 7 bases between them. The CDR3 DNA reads TGTGCCAGCGCCGGGGCCTACGAGCAGTACTTC. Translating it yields CASAGAYEQYF.

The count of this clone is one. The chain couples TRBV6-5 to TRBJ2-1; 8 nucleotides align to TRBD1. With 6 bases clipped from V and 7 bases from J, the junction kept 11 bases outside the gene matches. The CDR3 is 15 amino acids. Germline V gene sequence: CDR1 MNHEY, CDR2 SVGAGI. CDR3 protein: CASSSQGASVNEQFF. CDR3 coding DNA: TGTGCCAGCAGCTCGCAGGGGGCCAGCGTGAATGAGCAGTTCTTC.